Listed below are T cell receptor beta chains from one sample, sequenced in a study of OX40 agonist ivuxolimab in advanced cancers. Profiled with immunoSEQ multiplex PCR; TCRdb holds only in-frame clones, not every one. The sample consists of nearly 50,000 clones, approximately 86% of them appearing once. The starting material was CD4+ or CD8+ T cells sorted from blood, obtained in a trial of the OX40 agonist ivuxolimab. The receptor source for this set is an adult with an advanced solid tumor such as melanoma, head and neck, liver or kidney cancer. Both conserved end residues are part of each CDR3. Each record gives: D gene, V gene, J gene, clone size, CDR3 length, CDR3 DNA, CDR3 protein. The D gene is left open where the match is weak. Rows give clone size only sometimes, using once, few, many, or a class for an expanded clone.

D: TRBD1; V: TRBV18; J: TRBJ1-1; size: NA; length: 16; DNA: TGTGCCAGCTCACCCTCCGGGACAGGGAGAGGCACTGAAGCTTTCTTT; CDR3: CASSPSGTGRGTEAFF
D: TRBD2; V: TRBV28; J: TRBJ2-1; size: NA; length: 16; DNA: TGTGCCAGCAACCCGACTAGCGGGGGGAACTACAATGAGCAGTTCTTC; CDR3: CASNPTSGGNYNEQFF
D: NA; V: TRBV7-7; J: TRBJ2-3; size: NA; length: 14; DNA: TGTGCCAGCAGCCCCCAGGGGAGTACAGATACGCAGTATTTT; CDR3: CASSPQGSTDTQYF
D: TRBD1; V: TRBV7-9; J: TRBJ2-7; size: NA; length: 14; DNA: TGTGCCAGCAGATTGCCAGGGGGACCCTACGAGCAGTACTTC; CDR3: CASRLPGGPYEQYF
D: TRBD1; V: TRBV12-5; J: TRBJ1-1; size: NA; length: 14; DNA: TGTGCTAGTGGGTTGCACAGGGGCGACACTGAAGCTTTCTTT; CDR3: CASGLHRGDTEAFF
D: TRBD2; V: TRBV6-1; J: TRBJ2-5; size: NA; length: 17; DNA: TGTGCCAGCAGTGAAAGACTAGCGGGGGGGCCGAGAGAGACCCAGTACTTC; CDR3: CASSERLAGGPRETQYF
D: NA; V: TRBV29-1; J: TRBJ1-3; size: NA; length: 14; DNA: TGCAGCGTTGAGATGGGTCAGGGCGGAAACACCATATATTTT; CDR3: CSVEMGQGGNTIYF
D: NA; V: TRBV18; J: TRBJ2-7; size: NA; length: 13; DNA: TGTGCCAGCTCACCGGGGGGCAGCTACGAGCAGTACTTC; CDR3: CASSPGGSYEQYF
D: TRBD1; V: TRBV2; J: TRBJ1-6; size: NA; length: 16; DNA: TGTGCCAGCGGGGCTGACAGGGGGAGTGGGAATTCACCCCTCCACTTT; CDR3: CASGADRGSGNSPLHF
D: NA; V: TRBV7-3; J: TRBJ1-1; size: NA; length: 15; DNA: TGTGCCAGCAGCTTGTATGGGGGGGCAAGCACTGAAGCTTTCTTT; CDR3: CASSLYGGASTEAFF
D: NA; V: TRBV5-4; J: TRBJ1-2; size: NA; length: 12; DNA: TGTGCCAGCAGCACGGGGTTACGAGGCTACACCTTC; CDR3: CASSTGLRGYTF
D: NA; V: TRBV7-2; J: TRBJ2-7; size: NA; length: 14; DNA: TGTGCCAGCAGCTCCCGGCACTACTACTACGAGCAGTACTTC; CDR3: CASSSRHYYYEQYF
D: TRBD2; V: TRBV7-3; J: TRBJ2-4; size: NA; length: 15; DNA: TGTGCCAGCAGCTCCTGGCCGGGACTAGGAAACATTCAGTACTTC; CDR3: CASSSWPGLGNIQYF
D: NA; V: TRBV5-6; J: TRBJ2-2; size: NA; length: 15; DNA: TGTGCCAGCAGCTTCCGGGGTAAGGACACCGGGGAGCTGTTTTTT; CDR3: CASSFRGKDTGELFF
D: NA; V: TRBV5-5; J: TRBJ2-1; size: NA; length: 15; DNA: TGTGCCAGCAGCCCGGGAGGGGGCAGGGGCAATGAGCAGTTCTTC; CDR3: CASSPGGGRGNEQFF
D: NA; V: TRBV6-6; J: TRBJ1-4; size: once; length: 14; DNA: TGTGCCAGCACCCCCCGGGGCACTAATGAAAAACTGTTTTTT; CDR3: CASTPRGTNEKLFF
D: TRBD1; V: TRBV11-2; J: TRBJ1-2; size: NA; length: 15; DNA: TGTGCCAGCAGCTTAGATATGGGACAGGCCTTTGGCTACACCTTC; CDR3: CASSLDMGQAFGYTF
D: NA; V: TRBV21-1; J: TRBJ2-2; size: NA; length: 14; DNA: TGTGCCTGCAAGGCAGTCTCGAGAACCGGGGAGCTGTTTTTT; CDR3: CACKAVSRTGELFF
D: TRBD2; V: TRBV7-9; J: TRBJ2-7; size: few; length: 17; DNA: TGTGCCAGCAGCACGTACAACTTAGCGGGAGCTAAATACGAGCAGTACTTC; CDR3: CASSTYNLAGAKYEQYF
D: NA; V: TRBV1; J: TRBJ2-3; size: NA; length: 17; DNA: TGCACCAGCAGCCCCCCCGATCCGGGGGGGAGCACAGATACGCAGTATTTT; CDR3: CTSSPPDPGGSTDTQYF
D: NA; V: TRBV7-9; J: TRBJ1-3; size: NA; length: 14; DNA: TGTGCCAGCAGCTTAGACAGAACTGGAAACACCATATATTTT; CDR3: CASSLDRTGNTIYF
D: NA; V: TRBV6-6; J: TRBJ1-1; size: NA; length: 13; DNA: TGTGCCGTCTGGGGGCAGGTTAACACTGAAGCTTTCTTT; CDR3: CAVWGQVNTEAFF
D: NA; V: TRBV4-1; J: TRBJ2-7; size: NA; length: 16; DNA: TGCGCCAGCAGCCAAGCGGCCGGGCCAAAGCCCTACGAGCAGTACTTC; CDR3: CASSQAAGPKPYEQYF
D: NA; V: TRBV19; J: TRBJ2-3; size: NA; length: 13; DNA: TGTGCCAGTAGTAGACAGGACACAGATACGCAGTATTTT; CDR3: CASSRQDTDTQYF
D: NA; V: TRBV29-1; J: TRBJ2-7; size: NA; length: 13; DNA: TGCAGCGTGGGGATCCGGGACGGTTACGAGCAGTACTTC; CDR3: CSVGIRDGYEQYF
D: NA; V: TRBV6-6; J: TRBJ1-1; size: NA; length: 12; DNA: TGTGCCAGTTACAGGGAGGACACTGAAGCTTTCTTT; CDR3: CASYREDTEAFF
D: NA; V: TRBV5-1; J: TRBJ2-3; size: NA; length: 16; DNA: TGCGCCAGCAGTCATCAGGGGGACTACTTCACAGATACGCAGTATTTT; CDR3: CASSHQGDYFTDTQYF
D: NA; V: TRBV6-4; J: TRBJ1-5; size: NA; length: 13; DNA: TGTGCCAGCAGTAGGGACAGCAATCAGCCCCAGCATTTT; CDR3: CASSRDSNQPQHF
D: TRBD2; V: TRBV2; J: TRBJ2-7; size: NA; length: 14; DNA: TGTGCCAGCAGTGAGTGGCGGGGGTCCTACGAGCAGTACTTC; CDR3: CASSEWRGSYEQYF
D: NA; V: TRBV18; J: TRBJ2-4; size: NA; length: 16; DNA: TGTGCCAGCTCACCACCGATTATGGGAGCCAAAAACATTCAGTACTTC; CDR3: CASSPPIMGAKNIQYF
D: NA; V: TRBV30; J: TRBJ1-1; size: NA; length: 13; DNA: TGTGCCTGGAGTGTAACTGATAGGGGCGAAGCTTTCTTT; CDR3: CAWSVTDRGEAFF
D: TRBD1; V: TRBV29-1; J: TRBJ1-2; size: once; length: 13; DNA: TGCAGCGTTGGGGAACAGGGGATAGGTGGCTACACCTTC; CDR3: CSVGEQGIGGYTF
D: NA; V: TRBV5-1; J: TRBJ1-5; size: once; length: 16; DNA: TGCGCCAGCAGCTTCCGGGCCGCCAACGGCAATCAGCCCCAGCATTTT; CDR3: CASSFRAANGNQPQHF
D: NA; V: TRBV27; J: TRBJ1-2; size: NA; length: 13; DNA: TGTGCCAGCAGTTCGACAGGAGCCTATGGCTACACCTTC; CDR3: CASSSTGAYGYTF
D: TRBD2; V: TRBV18; J: TRBJ2-3; size: NA; length: 16; DNA: TGTGCCAGCTCACCAGGCGGGGGTAGGTTCACAGATACGCAGTATTTT; CDR3: CASSPGGGRFTDTQYF
D: NA; V: TRBV27; J: TRBJ2-2; size: NA; length: 14; DNA: TGTGCCAGCAGTTCATACCCCCTCGGCGGGGAGCTGTTTTTT; CDR3: CASSSYPLGGELFF
D: NA; V: TRBV30; J: TRBJ2-2; size: NA; length: 13; DNA: TGTGCCTGGAGTGGACAGAACACCGGGGAGCTGTTTTTT; CDR3: CAWSGQNTGELFF
D: TRBD1; V: TRBV7-3; J: TRBJ2-2; size: NA; length: 18; DNA: TGTGCCAGCAGCTTAGCCCCCCTCGGACAGGGGGACACCGGGGAGCTGTTTTTT; CDR3: CASSLAPLGQGDTGELFF
D: NA; V: TRBV7-9; J: TRBJ2-7; size: NA; length: 17; DNA: TGTGCCAGCAGCTTAGATAGTTGGGCCGCAAGCTCCTACGAGCAGTACTTC; CDR3: CASSLDSWAASSYEQYF